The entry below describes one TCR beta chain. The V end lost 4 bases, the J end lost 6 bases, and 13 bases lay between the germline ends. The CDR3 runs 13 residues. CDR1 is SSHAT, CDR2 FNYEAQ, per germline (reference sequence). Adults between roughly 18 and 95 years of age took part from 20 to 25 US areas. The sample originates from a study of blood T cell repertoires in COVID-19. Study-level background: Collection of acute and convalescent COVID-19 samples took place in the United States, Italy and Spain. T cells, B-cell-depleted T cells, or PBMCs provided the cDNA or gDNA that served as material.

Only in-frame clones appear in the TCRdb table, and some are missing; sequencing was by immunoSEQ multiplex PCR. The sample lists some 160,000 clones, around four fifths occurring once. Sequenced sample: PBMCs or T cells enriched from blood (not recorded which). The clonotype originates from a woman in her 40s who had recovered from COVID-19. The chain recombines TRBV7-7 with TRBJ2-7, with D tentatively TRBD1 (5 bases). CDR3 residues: CASSSIQGGEQYF. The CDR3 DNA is TGTGCCAGCAGCTCAATTCAGGGTGGCGAGCAGTACTTC.